The 13 T cell receptor beta chains below all came from one sample that was sequenced in a study of glioma-infiltrating T cells. Amplification of TCR alpha and beta CDR3 regions from RNA used iRepertoire nested multiplex PCR. TCRdb re-derived calls from the multiplex PCR reads in MiXCR, one entry per CDR3 protein. The sample records 150,000 to 200,000 distinct CDR3 sequences, roughly 45% being singletons. Sequences were obtained from glioma tissue, nonneoplastic brain tissue, or PBMCs (not recorded which). The receptor source for this set is a human donor with low-grade glioma or glioblastoma, undergoing nonglioma brain surgery, or in good health (not recorded which).

This clonotype appeared a single time. This may come from a read error, since a much larger clone is one base off. This chain connects TRBV7-2 to TRBJ2-5; TRBD2 might be the D (5 bases). The CDR3 consists of 13 residues. Trimming took off 5 bases at V and 3 bases at J, with 10 bases between the two ends. Germline CDR1 is SGHTA and CDR2 is FQGNSA. CDR3 sequence: CASSLASKETQYF. CDR3 DNA: TGTGCCAGCAGCCTGGCTAGCAAAGAGACCCAGTACTTC.

This clonotype was recorded at least ten times. The chain couples TRBV7-2 to TRBJ1-5; no firm D call. Per the germline V gene, CDR1 is SGHTA and CDR2 is FQGNSA. Trimming left V 7 bases short and J 2 bases short, with 9 bases between. This CDR3 has 13 amino acids. In DNA, the CDR3 is TGTGCCAGCAAGGAGGGTGGCAATCAGCCCCAGCATTTT. It translates to CASKEGGNQPQHF.

This clonotype was counted many times. V is TRBV27 and J is TRBJ1-2; D is ambiguous. CDR3 size: 13 residues. With 2 bases removed from V and 7 bases from J, the gap between germline ends came to 11 bases. Germline CDR1 MNHEY, CDR2 SMNVEV (reference sequence). The CDR3 loop is CASSLTVSGGYTF. The CDR3 DNA reads as TGTGCCAGCAGTTTAACCGTATCAGGTGGCTACACCTTC.

For this clonotype: A single base separates this from a much larger clone, so it may be a read error. The V call is TRBV18, the J call TRBJ1-2; D ambiguous. The length of the CDR3 is 15 residues. In germline, CDR1 is KGHSH, CDR2 LQKENI. CDR3 sequence (DNA): TGTGCCAGCTCACCGGAATCTCAGCCTAACTATGTCTACACCTTC. Protein: CASSPESQPNYVYTF.

About this clonotype itself: A read error may explain this, as a much larger clone is one base away. The V gene is TRBV28, the J gene TRBJ2-5; 7 bases are shared with TRBD2. The CDR3 extends over 14 amino acids. The V gene's germline CDR1 is MDHEN and CDR2 SYDVKM. The CDR3 sequence: CASGLGGSQETQYF. CDR3 nucleotides: TGTGCCAGCGGTTTAGGCGGGAGCCAAGAGACCCAGTACTTC.

This clonotype showed up just once. Relative to the germline gene, one junction end is altered; a read error may explain this. The chain employs TRBV20-1 and TRBJ2-4, with D unclear. The CDR3 is made up of 14 amino acids. The germline gives CDR1 DFQATT, CDR2 SNEGSKA (reference sequence). CDR3: CGAGAPVAKNIQYF. Written as DNA, the CDR3 is TGCGGTGCTGGAGCGCCGGTAGCCAAAAACATTCAGTACTTC.

In the case of this clonotype: This may arise from a read error, as a much more abundant clone is one base away. The V gene is TRBV28, the J gene TRBJ2-7, with TRBD2 matching 10 bases. The CDR3 spans 14 residues. Germline V gene data show CDR1 as MDHEN and CDR2 as SYDVKM. The CDR3 DNA sequence: TGTGGCAGCAGTGAGAGCGGGAGGGCCGGTGAGCAGTACTTC. Translation gives CGSSESGRAGEQYF.

The chain uses TRBV6-1 and TRBJ2-2; tentatively, D is TRBD1 (5 bases). The germline V and J ends were trimmed by 6 bases and 6 bases, with 17 bases remaining between them. The CDR3 extends over 15 amino acids. From germline, CDR1 is MNHNS and CDR2 SASEGT. The CDR3 protein is CASRTDSGFAGELFF. In DNA form, the CDR3 reads TGTGCCAGCAGAACCGACAGTGGTTTCGCCGGGGAGCTGTTTTTT.

This clonotype was counted ten times or more. The rearrangement joins TRBV20-1 to TRBJ2-5; 8 bases align to TRBD2. The junction had 11 bases not matched to a gene; V was cut back by 6 bases and J by 5 bases. Germline V CDR1 and CDR2: DFQATT, SNEGSKA (reference sequence). This CDR3 is built from 14 residues. As DNA, the CDR3 is TGCAGTGCCCCGATCGGGGGCGGGAGGGAGACCCAGTACTTC. Protein sequence: CSAPIGGGRETQYF.

At least ten counts were recorded for this clonotype. The chain carries TRBV4-1 and TRBJ2-4, with no clear D. This CDR3 is built from 15 residues. Germline V gene lookup returns CDR1 MGHRA and CDR2 YSYEKL. V was pared by 0 bases and J by 0 bases, with 6 bases between. The CDR3 DNA is TGCGCCAGCAGCCAAGATAGACTAGCCAAAAACATTCAGTACTTC. It encodes CASSQDRLAKNIQYF.

V gene TRBV29-1 combines with J gene TRBJ2-1; tentative D call: TRBD2 (6 bases). The germline V gene encodes CDR1 SQVTM and CDR2 ANQGSEA. V dropped 4 bases and J dropped 7 bases, with 17 bases sitting between them. The CDR3 runs 14 residues. The CDR3 DNA reads TGCAGCGTTGGATCCAGCGGGCGATCGAATGAGCAGTTCTTC. As protein: CSVGSSGRSNEQFF.

A word on this clonotype: Just one base apart from a much larger clone, this may be a read error. The V call is TRBV5-1, the J call TRBJ1-1; 8 nucleotides align to TRBD1. This CDR3 has 15 residues. CDR1 and CDR2 from the germline V gene are SGHRS and YFSETQ. In DNA, the CDR3 is TGCGCCAGCAGCCGGGACAGGTCTTTAAACACTGAAACTTTCTTT. Encoded protein: CASSRDRSLNTETFF.

On this clonotype itself: Just one base apart from a much larger clone, this may be a read error. The chain links TRBV28 to TRBJ2-3; D possibly corresponds to TRBD1 (6 bases). V was pared by 3 bases and J by 5 bases, with 12 bases between. Germline V gives CDR1 MDHEN, CDR2 SYDVKM. CDR3 length: 14 residues. The CDR3 here is CASSFRGYRDTQYF. The CDR3 DNA is TGTGCCAGCAGTTTCAGGGGTTACAGAGATACGCAGTATTTT.